Listed here is a single T cell receptor beta chain. The CDR3 loop spans 13 amino acids. Germline V gene lookup returns CDR1 LGHNA and CDR2 YNFKEQ. This entry comes from a study of shared clonotypes between healthy human individuals. Background on the study: Three men and two women, aged 18 to 49, were donors.

The authors split each subset's genomic DNA evenly across several immunoSEQ plates. The assay was immunoSEQ multiplex PCR, and TCRdb's table has in-frame clones only and misses some. In the table there are fewer than 500,000 clones, over 60% of which are singletons. The TCR sequence derives from a woman aged 40-49 years in good health. Some clones in this sample may be carry-over from other donors' samples. What was sequenced was PBMCs. The V and J genes are TRBV4-2 and TRBJ2-5; 7 bases match TRBD2. The end of the DNA fits TRBJ2-7 better, so the J call may be wrong. The CDR3 sequence is CASSLLGGGEQYF. The CDR3 nucleotides read TGTGCCAGCAGCCTCCTCGGCGGGGGCGAGCAGTACTTC.